Only one count was recorded for the clone carrying this T cell receptor beta chain. Method: immunoSEQ multiplex PCR; TCRdb's copy keeps in-frame clones and lacks some. Counted here are about 160,000 clones, approximately 96% occurring once; the ten biggest clones make up 7.5% to 8.5%. This CDR3 is 13 amino acids long. Unmatched junction bases numbered 3, after V lost 6 bases and J lost 2 bases. These data belong to a study of control samples from healthy donors and cancer patients. The origin of this receptor is a woman between 40 and 55 years old in good health. The source material was blood. J is TRBJ1-2 and V is TRBV12-3 or TRBV12-4, with 7 bases aligning to TRBD1. DNA of the CDR3: TGTGCCAGCAGCCAGGACAGGAACTATGGCTACACCTTC. Its protein is CASSQDRNYGYTF.